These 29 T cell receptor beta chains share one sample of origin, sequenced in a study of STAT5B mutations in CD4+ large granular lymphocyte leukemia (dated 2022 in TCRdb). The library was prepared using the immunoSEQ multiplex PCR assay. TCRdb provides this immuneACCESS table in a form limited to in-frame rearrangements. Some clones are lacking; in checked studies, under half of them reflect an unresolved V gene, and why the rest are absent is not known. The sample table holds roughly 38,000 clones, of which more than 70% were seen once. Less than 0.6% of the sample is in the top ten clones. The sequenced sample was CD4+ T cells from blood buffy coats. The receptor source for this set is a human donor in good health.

The DNA for the CDR3 is TGCAGCCCCCGGGGAGGGGAATTCGTCACTGAAGCTTTCTTT. This sequence encodes CSPRGGEFVTEAFF. The rearrangement joins TRBV29-1 to TRBJ1-1, with D perhaps matching TRBD1 (5 bases). Trimming removed 8 bases from V and 4 bases from J, with 20 bases in between. Germline lookup yields CDR1 SQVTM and CDR2 ANQGSEA. The CDR3 is made up of 14 amino acids.

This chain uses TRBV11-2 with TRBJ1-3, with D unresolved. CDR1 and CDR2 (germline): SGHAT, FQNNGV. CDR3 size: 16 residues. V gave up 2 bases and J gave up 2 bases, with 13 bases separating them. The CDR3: CASSLRSGFTGNTIYF. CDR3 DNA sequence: TGTGCCAGCAGCTTAAGGTCGGGGTTTACTGGAAACACCATATATTTT.

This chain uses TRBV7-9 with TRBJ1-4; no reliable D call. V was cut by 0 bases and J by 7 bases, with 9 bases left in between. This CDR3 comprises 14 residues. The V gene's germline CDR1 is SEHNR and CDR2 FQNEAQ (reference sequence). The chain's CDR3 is CASSLAVGSEKLFF. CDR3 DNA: TGTGCCAGCAGCTTAGCGGTTGGTAGTGAAAAACTGTTTTTT.

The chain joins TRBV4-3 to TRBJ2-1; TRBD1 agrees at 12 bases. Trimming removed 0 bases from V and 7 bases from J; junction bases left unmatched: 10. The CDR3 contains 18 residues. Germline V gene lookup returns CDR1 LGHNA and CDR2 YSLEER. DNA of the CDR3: TGCGCCAGCAGCCAAGATTGGTCCCGGGACAGGGGGCGGAATGAGCAGTTCTTC. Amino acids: CASSQDWSRDRGRNEQFF.

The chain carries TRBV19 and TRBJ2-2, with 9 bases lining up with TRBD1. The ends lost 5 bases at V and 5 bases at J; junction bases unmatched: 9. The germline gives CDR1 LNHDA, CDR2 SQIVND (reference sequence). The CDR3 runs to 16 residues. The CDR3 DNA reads TGTGCCAGTAGTGACAGGGGGATTACGCTTACCGGGGAGCTGTTTTTT. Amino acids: CASSDRGITLTGELFF.

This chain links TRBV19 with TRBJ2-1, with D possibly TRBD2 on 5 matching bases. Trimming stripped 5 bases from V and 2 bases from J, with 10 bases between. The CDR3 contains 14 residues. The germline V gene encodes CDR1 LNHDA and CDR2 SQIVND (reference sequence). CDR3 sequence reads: CASSPYGAYNEQFF. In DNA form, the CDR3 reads TGTGCCAGTAGTCCATACGGGGCCTACAATGAGCAGTTCTTC.

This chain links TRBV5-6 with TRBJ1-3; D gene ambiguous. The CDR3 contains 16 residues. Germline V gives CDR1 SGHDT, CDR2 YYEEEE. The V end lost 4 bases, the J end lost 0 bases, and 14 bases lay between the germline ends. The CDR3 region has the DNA TGTGCCAGCAGCAGGCGGACGGGATACTCTGGAAACACCATATATTTT. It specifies CASSRRTGYSGNTIYF.

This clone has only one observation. The CDR3 DNA reads TGTGCCAGCAGTAGGGGGAGGGGAGCGGGAGTGGTCTACAATGAGCAGTTCTTC. It specifies CASSRGRGAGVVYNEQFF. This chain joins TRBV11-3 and TRBJ2-1; 8 nucleotides align to TRBD2. Germline V gives CDR1 SGHNT, CDR2 YENEEA. With V trimmed by 6 bases and J by 3 bases, 16 bases remained unmatched. The CDR3 is 18 amino acids.

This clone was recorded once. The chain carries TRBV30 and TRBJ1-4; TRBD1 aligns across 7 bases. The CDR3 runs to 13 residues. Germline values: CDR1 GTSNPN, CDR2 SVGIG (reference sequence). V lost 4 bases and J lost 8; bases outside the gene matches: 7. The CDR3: CAWNGDRGEKLFF. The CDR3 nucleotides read TGTGCCTGGAACGGGGACAGAGGGGAAAAACTGTTTTTT.

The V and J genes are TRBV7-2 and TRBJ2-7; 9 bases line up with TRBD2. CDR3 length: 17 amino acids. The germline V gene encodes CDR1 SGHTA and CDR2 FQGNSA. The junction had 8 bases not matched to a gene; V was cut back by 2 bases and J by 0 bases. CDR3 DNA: TGTGCCAGCAGCTTAAACCTAGCGGGAAGGAGCTCCTACGAGCAGTACTTC. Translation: CASSLNLAGRSSYEQYF.

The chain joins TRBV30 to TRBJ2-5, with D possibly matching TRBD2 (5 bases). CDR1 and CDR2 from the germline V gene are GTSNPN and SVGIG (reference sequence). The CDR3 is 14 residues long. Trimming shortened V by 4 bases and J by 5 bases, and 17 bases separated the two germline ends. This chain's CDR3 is CAWIVPRGGETQYF. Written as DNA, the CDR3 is TGTGCCTGGATTGTCCCACGGGGTGGGGAGACCCAGTACTTC.

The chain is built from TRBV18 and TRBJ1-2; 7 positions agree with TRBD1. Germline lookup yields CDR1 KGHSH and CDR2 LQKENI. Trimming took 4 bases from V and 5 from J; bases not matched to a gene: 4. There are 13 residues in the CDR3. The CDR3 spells CASSLDRSYGYTF. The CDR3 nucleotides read TGTGCCAGCTCACTGGACAGGAGTTATGGCTACACCTTC.

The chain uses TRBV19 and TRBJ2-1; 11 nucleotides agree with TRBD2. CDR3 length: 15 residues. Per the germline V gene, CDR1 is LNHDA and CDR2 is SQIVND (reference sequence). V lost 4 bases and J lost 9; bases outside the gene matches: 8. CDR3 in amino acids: CASSTPLAGGLEQFF. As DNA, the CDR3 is TGTGCCAGTAGTACCCCTTTAGCGGGGGGGCTTGAGCAGTTCTTC. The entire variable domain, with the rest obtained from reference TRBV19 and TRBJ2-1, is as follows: DGGITQSPKYLFRKEGQNVTLSCEQNLNHDAMYWYRQDPGQGLRLIYYSQIVNDFQKGDIAEGYSVSREKKESFPLTVTSAQKNPTAFYLCASSTPLAGGLEQFFGPGTRLTVL.

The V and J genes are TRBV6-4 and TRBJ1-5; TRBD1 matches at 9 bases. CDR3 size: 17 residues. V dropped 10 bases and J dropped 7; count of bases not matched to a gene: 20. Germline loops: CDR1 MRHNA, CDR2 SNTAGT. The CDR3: CATWGQPGTGNIQPQHF. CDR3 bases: TGTGCCACCTGGGGTCAGCCCGGGACAGGGAATATCCAGCCCCAGCATTTT.

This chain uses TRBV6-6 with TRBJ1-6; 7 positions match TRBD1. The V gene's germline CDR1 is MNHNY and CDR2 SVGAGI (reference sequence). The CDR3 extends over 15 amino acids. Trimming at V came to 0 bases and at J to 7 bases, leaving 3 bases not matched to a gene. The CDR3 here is CASSYSTGNNSPLHF. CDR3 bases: TGTGCCAGCAGTTACTCGACAGGGAACAATTCACCCCTCCACTTT.

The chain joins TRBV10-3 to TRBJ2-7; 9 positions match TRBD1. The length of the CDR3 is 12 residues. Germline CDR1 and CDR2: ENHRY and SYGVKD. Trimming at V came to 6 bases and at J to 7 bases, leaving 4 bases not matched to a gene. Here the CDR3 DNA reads TGTGCCATCAGACAGGGGGCGGGTGAGCAGTACTTC. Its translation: CAIRQGAGEQYF.

The CDR3 coding sequence is TGTGCCAGCAGTGAAGCCCACAGGGGGCCTTACGAGCAGTACTTC. It translates to CASSEAHRGPYEQYF. The chain joins TRBV6-1 to TRBJ2-7; 9 nucleotides align to TRBD1. Per germline, CDR1 MNHNS and CDR2 SASEGT. The CDR3 contains 15 residues. Trimming took 0 bases from V and 4 from J; bases not matched to a gene: 4.

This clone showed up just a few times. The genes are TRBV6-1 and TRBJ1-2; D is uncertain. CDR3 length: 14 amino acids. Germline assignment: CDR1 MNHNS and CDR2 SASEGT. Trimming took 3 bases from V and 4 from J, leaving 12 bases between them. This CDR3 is CASSDASTIYGYTF. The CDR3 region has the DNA TGTGCCAGCAGTGATGCGTCCACTATCTATGGCTACACCTTC.

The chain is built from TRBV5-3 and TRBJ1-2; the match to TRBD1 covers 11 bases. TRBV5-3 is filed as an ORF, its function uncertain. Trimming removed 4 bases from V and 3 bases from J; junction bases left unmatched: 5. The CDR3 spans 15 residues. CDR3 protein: CARSPGTGGYYGYTF. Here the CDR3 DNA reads TGTGCCAGAAGCCCCGGGACAGGGGGATACTATGGCTACACCTTC.

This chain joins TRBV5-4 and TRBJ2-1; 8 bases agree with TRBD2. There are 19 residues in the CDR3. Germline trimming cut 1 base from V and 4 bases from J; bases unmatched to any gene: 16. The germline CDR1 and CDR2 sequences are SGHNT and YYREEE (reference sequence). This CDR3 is CASSLSHAGGGRTYNEQFF. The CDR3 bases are TGTGCCAGCAGCTTGAGCCATGCTGGGGGCGGGAGGACTTACAATGAGCAGTTCTTC.

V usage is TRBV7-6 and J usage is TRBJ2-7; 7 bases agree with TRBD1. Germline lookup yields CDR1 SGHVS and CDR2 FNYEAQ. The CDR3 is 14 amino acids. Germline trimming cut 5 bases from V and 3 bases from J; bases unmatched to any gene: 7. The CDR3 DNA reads TGTGCCAGCAGCACCTTGTCAGGGGGCTACGAGCAGTACTTC. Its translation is CASSTLSGGYEQYF. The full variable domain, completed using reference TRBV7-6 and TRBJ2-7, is GAGVSQSPRYKVTKRGQDVALRCDPISGHVSLYWYRQALGQGPEFLTYFNYEAQQDKSGLPNDRFSAERPEGSISTLTIQRTEQRDSAMYRCASSTLSGGYEQYFGPGTRLTVT.

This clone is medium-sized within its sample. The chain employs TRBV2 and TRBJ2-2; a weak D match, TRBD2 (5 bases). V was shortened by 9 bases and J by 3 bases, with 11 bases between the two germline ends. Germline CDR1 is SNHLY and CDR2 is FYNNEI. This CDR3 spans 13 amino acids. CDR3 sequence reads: CASRRDYTGELFF. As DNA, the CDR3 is TGTGCCAGTCGACGGGATTACACCGGGGAGCTGTTTTTT.

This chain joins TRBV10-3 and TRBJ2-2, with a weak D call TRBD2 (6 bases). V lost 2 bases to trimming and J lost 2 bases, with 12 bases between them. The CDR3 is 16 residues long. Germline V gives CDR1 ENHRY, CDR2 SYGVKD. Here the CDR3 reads CAISELAGTNTGELFF. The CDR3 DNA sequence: TGTGCCATCAGTGAGCTCGCGGGAACAAACACCGGGGAGCTGTTTTTT.

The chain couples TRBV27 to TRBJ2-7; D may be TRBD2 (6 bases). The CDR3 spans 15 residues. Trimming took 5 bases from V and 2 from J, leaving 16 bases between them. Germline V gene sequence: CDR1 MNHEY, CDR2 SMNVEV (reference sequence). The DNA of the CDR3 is TGTGCCAGCAGTCCCAATTCGCGGGGAGCCTACGAGCAGTACTTC. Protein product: CASSPNSRGAYEQYF.

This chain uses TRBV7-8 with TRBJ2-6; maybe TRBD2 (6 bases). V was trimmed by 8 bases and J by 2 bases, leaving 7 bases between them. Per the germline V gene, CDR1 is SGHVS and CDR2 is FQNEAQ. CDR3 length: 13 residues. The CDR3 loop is CASRGAGANVLTF. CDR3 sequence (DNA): TGTGCCAGCCGCGGGGCTGGGGCCAACGTCCTGACTTTC.

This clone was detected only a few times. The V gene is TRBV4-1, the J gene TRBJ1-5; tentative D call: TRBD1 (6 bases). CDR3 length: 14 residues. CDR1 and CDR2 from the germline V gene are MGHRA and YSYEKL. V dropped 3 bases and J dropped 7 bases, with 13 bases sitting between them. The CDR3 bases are TGCGCCAGCAGCCATAGGAGGGGGGTACAGCCCCAGCATTTT. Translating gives CASSHRRGVQPQHF.

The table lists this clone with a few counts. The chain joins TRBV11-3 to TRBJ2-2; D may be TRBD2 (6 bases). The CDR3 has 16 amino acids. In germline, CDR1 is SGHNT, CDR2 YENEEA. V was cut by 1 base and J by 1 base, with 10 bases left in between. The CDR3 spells CASSLGSGGNTGELFF. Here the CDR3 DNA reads TGTGCCAGCAGCTTAGGTTCCGGGGGGAACACCGGGGAGCTGTTTTTT. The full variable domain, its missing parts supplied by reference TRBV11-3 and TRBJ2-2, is EAGVVQSPRYKIIEKKQPVAFWCNPISGHNTLYWYLQNLGQGPELLIRYENEEAVDDSQLPKDRFSAERLKGVDSTLKIQPAELGDSAVYLCASSLGSGGNTGELFFGEGSRLTVL.

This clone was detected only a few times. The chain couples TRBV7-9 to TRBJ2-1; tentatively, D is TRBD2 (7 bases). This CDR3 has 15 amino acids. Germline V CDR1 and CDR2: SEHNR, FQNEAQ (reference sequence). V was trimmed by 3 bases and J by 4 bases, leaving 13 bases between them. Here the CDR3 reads CASSLGGALYNEQFF. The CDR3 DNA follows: TGTGCCAGCAGCTTGGGGGGGGCATTGTACAATGAGCAGTTCTTC.

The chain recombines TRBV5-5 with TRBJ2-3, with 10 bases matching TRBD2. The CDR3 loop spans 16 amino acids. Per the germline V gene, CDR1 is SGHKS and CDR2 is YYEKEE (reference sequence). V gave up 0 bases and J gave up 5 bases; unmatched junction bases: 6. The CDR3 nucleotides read TGTGCCAGCAGCTTGGGATCTAGCGGGGGACTAGATACGCAGTATTTT. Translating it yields CASSLGSSGGLDTQYF.